This T cell receptor (beta chain) comes out of a study of Graves' ophthalmopathy and Graves' hyperthyroidism. Study results and caveats: Blood also held most thyroid clonotypes expanded above 0.001 frequency.

This CDR3 is 13 amino acids long. Trimming took 8 bases from V and 6 from J, leaving 14 bases between them. CDR1 MNHEY and CDR2 SVGEGT come from the germline V gene. This clonotype was seen many times. Its antigen is not known. Amplified material comprised TCR beta CDR3 regions derived from RNA transcripts. The authors performed first-round RT-PCR with HTBI primers and then a second-round multiplex PCR. In TCRdb, the multiplex PCR reads were re-called with MiXCR into one record per CDR3 protein. The sample shows around 400,000 distinct CDR3 sequences, over 20% of them seen only once. No ophthalmopathy within 18 months of follow-up signified stable hyperthyroidism.

The receptor comes from a woman aged 18-29 years with stable Graves' hyperthyroidism. Sequencing used peripheral blood. This sequence joins TRBV6-2 or TRBV6-3 and TRBJ1-5; unclear D gene. CDR3: CASVYSGGQPQHF. DNA of the CDR3: TGTGCCAGCGTGTACTCGGGTGGTCAGCCCCAGCATTTT.